Described below is a single T cell receptor (beta chain) sequence and its context. Its antigen has not been determined. Base quality data are lacking; no much larger clone is found one base away. Including cysteine and phenylalanine, the CDR3 has 19 amino acids. The only DNA kept is the CDR3, 57 bases in frame from the first base. CDR1 and CDR2 were assigned from the germline V gene as LGHNA and YSLEER. Compared with germline, V lacks 0 bases and J lacks 7 bases; bases without a gene match: 17. The entry originates in a study of cytomegalovirus exposure and HLA in healthy donors (dated by TCRdb to the late 2010s). About the investigation overall: In an earlier analysis of 587 of the donors, 276 Gb of sequence data and 90 million to 120 million unique TCR beta sequences from roughly 200 million T cells were reported. An early release covering 550 to 700 HLA-typed donors comprised about 300 gigabases of sequencing data and some 79 million unique TCR sequences. The genetic ancestry cluster associated with self-reported Caucasian donors included about 81% of the roughly 400 genotyped donors. The study aimed to test whether cataloging public T cell receptors could reveal signatures of past pathogen exposure. The study used immunosequencing to profile the T cell repertoires of 666 subjects and linked those repertoires to cytomegalovirus serostatus. Besides the first cohort of 550 to 750 subjects, a separate validation cohort made up of over a hundred different subjects was used. To predict cytomegalovirus infection status, the study combined high-throughput TCR immunosequencing, statistical association of individual TCRs with disease status, and machine learning. A later analysis re-examined previously published TCR beta repertoires from just over 650 donors and added high-resolution HLA genotyping to investigate patterns of TCR occurrence. Rather than drawing on any new phenotypic data, the later analysis identified candidate immune exposures from TCR beta sequences and the way those sequences occurred across donors. To decide whether each TCR beta V gene segment behaved as functional or pseudogenic, an earlier analysis of approximately 600 of the donors relied on high-throughput TCR beta sequencing. Donor age, sex, ethnicity and CMV serostatus were compiled alongside the repertoire data. A later genetic analysis took genome-wide SNP genotypes for about 60% of the roughly 670 donors and used that subset as a discovery cohort. All discovery cohort repertoires had been generated on a single sequencing platform. Class I and class II HLA loci were covered by the typing at four-digit resolution. Typing coverage varied by locus: roughly 629-640 donors for A, B, C, DRB1 and DQB1; roughly 510 for DQA1; over 600 for DPA1; 400 to 480 for DPB1. Four or five DR-DQ haplotypes were handled as single units for association and clustering because linkage in the cohort was strong. On average, roughly 240,000 unique TCR beta nucleotide sequences were sequenced per donor among several hundred genotyped donors of the cohort, with 15% to 20% of those sequences being non-productive.

The library was made by the immunoSEQ multiplex PCR assay. For the multiplex PCR, a mixture combining 60 forward primers for TCR Vbeta segments and 13 reverse primers for TCR Jbeta segments was used. Amplification of the CDR3 region of rearranged TCR beta genes was performed with a multiplex PCR assay on genomic DNA. The Illumina HiSeq System was used to sequence the amplified TCR beta libraries as 87-base-pair reads. Regarding the original processing steps: A later analysis tallied 75 million to 95 million unique TCR beta chains across the 666 repertoires, and about 12 million of those chains were shared by two or more donors. A nearest-neighbor algorithm error-corrected the raw reads and collapsed the reads into unique sequences, merging closely related sequences to remove PCR and sequencing errors. CDR3 sequences were aligned to IMGT reference sequences to assign V, D and J gene segments. For a sequence to be retained, a match of at least six nucleotides to both a V gene segment and a J gene segment was required. A rearrangement counted as productive if the CDR3 had no stop codons and remained in frame with V and J, and every other rearrangement counted as non-productive. CDR3 was defined by IMGT convention, running from the second conserved V-encoded cysteine to the conserved J-encoded phenylalanine. Sequences without an unambiguous match to a single V gene segment were excluded from the earlier analysis of a few hundred of the donors. An earlier analysis of under 750 of the donors called V segments functional above 56.7% productive rearrangements and segregating when the between-donor standard deviation exceeded 5%. A statistical classification framework was developed to diagnose cytomegalovirus status using the catalog of TCR beta chain sequences. A later analysis assigned V and J genes by comparing TCR nucleotide sequences with IMGT/GENE-DB human TR gene sequences. The TCRdist pipeline was used in a later analysis to assign CDR3 sequences and most-parsimonious VDJ recombination scenarios. A later analysis defined each TCR beta chain by its CDR3 amino acid sequence plus V-gene family, and excluded reads lacking a unique V-gene family. A later analysis removed 592 highly shared, low-generation-probability nucleotide sequences to deal with suspected cross-contamination and a sequencing artifact. In a later analysis, a clonal expansion index for each public chain was calculated from normalized within-repertoire ranks of inferred template counts. A later analysis computed generation probabilities with a VDJ recombination model fitted to out-of-frame rearrangements, and checked the results against IGoR. Hypergeometric tests were used in a later analysis to score TCR-TCR, TCR-HLA and TCR-CMV co-occurrence, with a repertoire-size bias correction applied to the TCR pairs. To estimate false discovery rates, a later analysis permuted the HLA or CMV assignments 20 times. In a later analysis, co-occurring TCRs were grouped using DBSCAN, and TCRdist sequence similarity was added for clustering within HLA-allele-positive subsets. For co-occurrence clustering, repertoires with fewer than 30,000 or more than 120,000 public chains were excluded, along with roughly 5 repertoires with anomalous nucleotide sharing. In TCRdb, the immuneACCESS table is reduced to in-frame sequences with V and J assigned. These tables do not hold every clone; where another copy was compared, an unresolved V gene accounts for under half, and the others remain unexplained. The V and J calls and the clone size are those of that table, but D and trimming were determined from the DNA. The sample contains about 130,000 clones, around two thirds of them found a single time. More than 3.5% of the sample lies in the top ten.

On the study overall, not on this receptor specifically: A later analysis associated 16,951 TCR beta sequences with specific HLA alleles at a false discovery rate of 0.05. For the cohort, immune exposure information was limited to CMV serostatus. When HLA alleles, especially DR and DQ, strongly co-occurred, TCR associations were difficult to assign to individual alleles. The classifier was reported to diagnose cytomegalovirus status with high specificity and sensitivity in both the original and validation cohorts. The authors suggested that the approach could potentially be generalized to other disease states and immunological phenotypes. The earlier analysis of almost 600 of the donors excluded some 16 rarely observed V segments, including chromosome 9 orphons, because counts were too low. In an earlier analysis of some 500 of the donors, most TCR beta V segments appeared in productive rearrangements about 90% or about 30% of the time, broadly matching IMGT annotations. Compared with the approximately 600-donor mean, donors in an Asian-associated ancestry cluster had fewer N-insertions in productive TCRs, according to a later genetic analysis. Some IMGT-functional V segments, including TRBV6-2 and TRBV6-3, could not be told apart with the 87-base-pair reads, so those segments were excluded. In a later analysis, TCR association rates were found to vary across HLA loci, with the most associated TCRs seen for DRB1 alleles and the fewest for HLA-C alleles. The study gave a list of about 150 TCR beta chains associated with cytomegalovirus. A later analysis found that HLA-associated TCR beta chains were more clonally expanded and had lower generation probabilities than equally common non-associated chains. Presence/absence analyses assumed roughly uniform sequencing depth across donors, an assumption that may not hold. Across donors, most TCR sequences were observed very rarely, whereas some public TCRs were present in many individuals. A further reported finding was that TCR beta sequences accurately predicted the HLA-A and HLA-B alleles for most subjects in the first cohort. In a later analysis, several top co-occurrence clusters were reported to appear linked to parvovirus B19, influenza, CMV and Epstein-Barr virus. A group of highly shared sequence variants was considered likely to be a technical artifact of the sequencing pipeline. Correlated functional status among segregating V segments might be attributable to linkage disequilibrium, but an unknown experimental factor could not be ruled out. Because HLA typing was unavailable for some donors at each locus, only the typed subset was used in association tests. In a later genetic analysis, a missense DCLRE1C variant was associated with V-gene and J-gene trimming of TCR beta chains, and the association was replicated in an independent cohort. Three of the identified cytomegalovirus-associated TCR beta chains were confirmed in vitro to be specific for cytomegalovirus antigens. In this cohort, only TCR beta chains were sequenced, and detectable features were limited by the absence of alpha or paired-chain data. A later analysis found that most CMV-associated TCR beta chains appeared HLA-restricted, with HLA associations seemingly driven largely by CMV exposure.

The cohort comprised under 700 healthy bone marrow donors. At the time of sampling, all cohort members were nominally healthy, though unrecorded immune exposures were likely present. The donor was CMV seropositive and belonged to the group of 250 to 300 seropositive cohort members. Each donor provided a peripheral blood sample, and peripheral blood mononuclear cells were used for TCR beta sequencing. Genomic DNA extraction from the blood cell samples was performed with the Qiagen DNeasy Blood Extraction Kit. Sequencing was carried out using PBMCs. The sequence derives from a man younger than 30 in good health and CMV-seropositive. This receptor chain uses TRBV4-3 and TRBJ1-5; 8 nucleotides in the junction match TRBD1. The CDR3 in this case is CASSQDRGQGATGGQPQHF. The DNA is TGCGCCAGCAGCCAAGATAGAGGTCAGGGGGCGACAGGCGGACAGCCCCAGCATTTT.